The clone carrying this T cell receptor (beta chain) was found many times. Its specificity is unknown. The data were taken from a study of identical twins. Study-level points and caveats: There is a chance that invariant MAIT and iNKT cells partially muddied zero-insertion analyses.

The ends lost 6 bases at V and 2 bases at J; junction bases unmatched: 9. The CDR3 has 17 amino acids. The germline gives CDR1 SGHAT, CDR2 FQNNGV. Healthy Caucasians provided all donations. TCRdb fed the 5' RACE reads into MiXCR, producing one record per CDR3 protein. In the table there are 500,000 to 700,000 distinct CDR3 sequences, 7.1% of which are singletons. A further study also used this sample, focusing on yellow fever vaccine responses in identical twins.

The chain recombines TRBV11-2 with TRBJ2-3, with TRBD2 matching 12 bases. The sequenced sample consisted of PBMCs. The sequence was collected from a woman aged 18 to 35 in good health. The CDR3 coding sequence is TGTGCCAGCAGTCCACCAGGACTAGCGGGAATCACAGATACGCAGTATTTT. This translates into CASSPPGLAGITDTQYF.